The entry below gives a single T cell receptor beta chain sequence along with its context. Its antigen is not identified. This specimen belongs to a study of T cells after yellow fever vaccination. TCRdb recomputed calls from the 5' RACE reads with MiXCR, one row per CDR3 protein. The table records 450,000 to 650,000 distinct CDR3 sequences, around a fifth of them present only once. Germline loops: CDR1 LNHDA, CDR2 SQIVND (reference sequence). Trimming removed 5 bases at V and 2 bases at J, with 7 bases between. The CDR3 is 13 amino acids. General study findings and limits: The secondary response showed a weaker magnitude and a faster peak, day 5 versus 15.

The source was PBMCs, collected 21 days after the first yellow fever vaccination. This sequence was found in a man younger than 35 who received the YFV17D yellow fever vaccine. The chain couples TRBV19 to TRBJ1-5; D unclear. CDR3 sequence: CASSGRGNQPQHF. CDR3 bases: TGTGCCAGTAGTGGACGGGGCAATCAGCCCCAGCATTTT.